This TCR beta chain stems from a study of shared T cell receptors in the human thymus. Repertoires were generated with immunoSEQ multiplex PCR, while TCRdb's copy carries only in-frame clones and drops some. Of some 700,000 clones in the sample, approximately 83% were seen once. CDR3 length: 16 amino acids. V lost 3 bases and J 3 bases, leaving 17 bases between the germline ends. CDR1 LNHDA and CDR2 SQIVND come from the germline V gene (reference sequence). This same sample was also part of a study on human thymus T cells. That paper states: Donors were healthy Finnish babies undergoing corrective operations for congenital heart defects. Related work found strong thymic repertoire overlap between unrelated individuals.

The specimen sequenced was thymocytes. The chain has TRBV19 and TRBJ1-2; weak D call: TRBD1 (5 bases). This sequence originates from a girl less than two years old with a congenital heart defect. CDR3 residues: CASSIVSTGRDYGYTF. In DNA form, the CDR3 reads TGTGCCAGTAGTATCGTCAGCACAGGAAGGGACTATGGCTACACCTTC.